The 10 T cell receptor beta chains listed next were all sequenced from one sample in a study of shared clonotypes between healthy human individuals. Using immunoSEQ multiplex PCR, the repertoire was profiled, and TCRdb retains in-frame clones only, with some absent. The sample holds 1,500,000 or so clones; around 97% are singletons and the top ten take approximately 1.1%. Sequences were obtained from naive CD4+ T cells sorted from blood. Subset defined: CD45RA+ positively selected. The receptor set was obtained from a man aged 25 to 40 in good health.

The rearrangement uses TRBV4-3 and TRBJ2-1; TRBD1 aligns across 9 bases. This CDR3 is 18 amino acids long. V was clipped by 0 bases and J by 7 bases; unmatched bases: 13. From germline, CDR1 is LGHNA and CDR2 YSLEER. The CDR3 spells CASSQETSAGTGKNEQFF. DNA of the CDR3: TGCGCCAGCAGCCAAGAGACCTCGGCCGGGACAGGGAAGAATGAGCAGTTCTTC.

This chain uses TRBV27 with TRBJ2-2; D unresolved. This CDR3 contains 16 residues. Trimming pared 6 bases from V and 4 bases from J, leaving 18 bases between. Germline V CDR1 and CDR2: MNHEY, SMNVEV (reference sequence). The DNA of the CDR3 is TGTGCCAGCAGCCCTACCCTTCTTTCGGGCACCGGGGAGCTGTTTTTT. Translated, it gives CASSPTLLSGTGELFF.

About this clone itself: Distinct nucleotide sequences in the sample also encode this CDR3. The genes are TRBV18 and TRBJ1-1; 9 bases are shared with TRBD1. This CDR3 comprises 15 residues. The germline V gene has CDR1 KGHSH and CDR2 LQKENI. Trimming took 1 base from V and 4 from J; bases not matched to a gene: 4. CDR3 in DNA: TGTGCCAGCTCACCACTGGACAGGGGAGGCACTGAAGCTTTCTTT. Translation: CASSPLDRGGTEAFF.

V usage is TRBV7-8 and J usage is TRBJ2-7; TRBD1 agrees at 7 bases. CDR1 is SGHVS and CDR2 is FQNEAQ in the germline V gene. The length of the CDR3 is 16 residues. J lost 4 bases, V lost 4 bases, and 13 bases had no gene match. The DNA for the CDR3 is TGTGCCAGCAGCTATAGGGCCGACAGGGTGGGTTACGAGCAGTACTTC. Protein: CASSYRADRVGYEQYF.

The chain links TRBV10-3 to TRBJ2-3, with TRBD1 matching 9 bases. There are 16 residues in the CDR3. V dropped 6 bases and J dropped 1; count of bases not matched to a gene: 8. Germline loops: CDR1 ENHRY, CDR2 SYGVKD. CDR3 sequence: CAIRTGQGMGTDTQYF. DNA of the CDR3: TGTGCCATCAGGACGGGACAGGGCATGGGCACAGATACGCAGTATTTT.

Concerning this clone itself: The same CDR3 also results from other DNA sequences found in this sample. The CDR3 protein is CASSLGGYTQYF. Here the CDR3 DNA reads TGTGCCAGCAGTCTGGGGGGATATACGCAGTATTTT. This chain connects TRBV28 to TRBJ2-3, with D possibly TRBD2 on 6 matching bases. Germline V lookup: CDR1 MDHEN, CDR2 SYDVKM. CDR3 length: 12 amino acids. Trimming stripped 5 bases from V and 7 bases from J, with 10 bases between.

V usage is TRBV29-1 and J usage is TRBJ2-7; D ambiguous. The CDR3 is made up of 11 amino acids. With 6 bases removed from V and 0 bases from J, the gap between germline ends came to 6 bases. Germline V gives CDR1 SQVTM, CDR2 ANQGSEA. CDR3 residues: CSVSASYEQYF. As DNA, the CDR3 is TGCAGCGTCTCGGCCTCCTACGAGCAGTACTTC.

This clone was counted once. The V call is TRBV5-1, the J call TRBJ2-4; weak D call: TRBD1 (6 bases). Germline V gives CDR1 SGHRS, CDR2 YFSETQ. Trimming pared 2 bases from V and 0 bases from J, leaving 9 bases between. The CDR3 sequence is 15 residues long. The CDR3 DNA sequence: TGCGCCAGCAGCTTAGGGGGAGTAGCCAAAAACATTCAGTACTTC. Amino acid sequence: CASSLGGVAKNIQYF.

The chain carries TRBV28 and TRBJ1-4; maybe TRBD1 (5 bases). The CDR3 is made up of 13 amino acids. Trimming removed 6 bases from V and 7 bases from J, with 12 bases in between. Germline values: CDR1 MDHEN, CDR2 SYDVKM. CDR3 protein: CASSLGGTEKLFF. For the CDR3, the DNA is TGTGCCAGCAGCTTGGGGGGGACTGAAAAACTGTTTTTT.

The rearrangement links TRBV27 to TRBJ1-5, with D unresolved. The V gene lost 2 bases and the J gene lost 11 bases, with 22 bases spanning the gap. The CDR3 contains 16 residues. Germline assignment: CDR1 MNHEY and CDR2 SMNVEV (reference sequence). CDR3 sequence (DNA): TGTGCCAGCAGTTTAGATAGTAGGGTGGCGGTCTGGGCCCAGCATTTT. This translates into CASSLDSRVAVWAQHF.